The T cell receptor beta chain described here comes from a study of identical twins. TCRdb processed the 5' RACE reads anew with MiXCR; each CDR3 protein has one entry. The table shows a few hundred thousand distinct CDR3 sequences, with 13% to 15% occurring only once. Germline V gene lookup returns CDR1 SGDLS and CDR2 YYNGEE. The CDR3 sequence is 18 residues long. V was trimmed by 0 bases and J by 2 bases, leaving 15 bases between them. This sample also appeared in a second study, on yellow fever vaccine responses in identical twins.

The V gene is TRBV9, the J gene TRBJ2-6; maybe TRBD1 (6 bases). This sequence originates from a woman between 18 and 30 years old in good health. Material: CD4+ T cells sorted from blood. The CDR3 protein is CASSVVPGVSAGANVLTF. The DNA for the CDR3 is TGTGCCAGCAGCGTAGTCCCAGGGGTCTCAGCTGGGGCCAACGTCCTGACTTTC.